This TCR beta chain was retrieved from a study of shared clonotypes between healthy human individuals. The study drew its donors from healthy HIV-negative adults without recent acute infections or vaccinations. Splitting the CD4+ cells yielded a CD45RA+ naive subset and a CD45RA-negative memory subset. Data came from immunoSEQ multiplex PCR; TCRdb stores just in-frame clones and leaves some out. The table includes roughly 760,000 clones, 74% detected once. Sequencing used memory CD4+ T cells sorted from blood. Described subset: CD45RA-negative fraction. This TCR was sampled from a woman under 40 in good health.

The CDR3 protein is CASSANRDRTDTQYF. As DNA, the CDR3 is TGTGCCAGCAGCGCAAACAGGGATAGGACAGATACGCAGTATTTT. The chain has TRBV7-8 and TRBJ2-3; D might be TRBD1 (6 bases). Germline V lookup: CDR1 SGHVS, CDR2 FQNEAQ. The CDR3 covers 15 residues. Trimming took 5 bases from V and 3 from J, leaving 15 bases between them.